Reported below is one T cell receptor (beta chain). Sequenced by immunoSEQ multiplex PCR; TCRdb stores in-frame clones only, minus some. The sample lists 110,000 or so clones, roughly 92% occurring once. This sample was taken from a study of T cell changes during pregnancy in multiple sclerosis. Germline loops: CDR1 SGDLS, CDR2 YYNGEE. CDR3 length: 14 residues. Trimming removed 0 bases at V and 4 bases at J, with 10 bases between. This receptor was obtained from a female donor with multiple sclerosis, enrolled in a pregnancy study. The starting material was peripheral blood, obtained before pregnancy. The chain is built from TRBV9 and TRBJ2-5; TRBD2 is a possible D gene (6 bases). CDR3 nucleotides: TGTGCCAGCAGCGTAGACGGGGGTAGAGAGACCCAGTACTTC. Translating it yields CASSVDGGRETQYF.